The 25 T cell receptor beta chains in this list originate from one sample, sequenced in a study of CD8 T cells in ankylosing spondylitis. MiXCR was run by TCRdb on the 5' RACE reads, yielding one entry per CDR3 protein. The sample lists a few hundred thousand distinct CDR3 sequences; over 9.5% were seen once. The sequencing sample was made of blood, either unsorted or a sorted T cell fraction (not recorded which). Receptors originate from a male donor with ankylosing spondylitis or in good health (not recorded which).

V is TRBV20-1 and J is TRBJ2-3; D may be TRBD1 or TRBD2 (5 bases each). V shed 4 bases and J shed 0 bases, with 17 bases lying between them. The CDR3 totals 16 residues. Germline loops: CDR1 DFQATT, CDR2 SNEGSKA (reference sequence). CDR3 DNA sequence: TGCAGTGCTACCTCCGTCGGGGACCCTAGCACAGATACGCAGTATTTT. Protein: CSATSVGDPSTDTQYF.

Many counts were recorded for this clonotype. The V gene is TRBV12-3 or TRBV12-4, the J gene TRBJ1-2, with TRBD1 as a possible D gene (5 bases). The V gene lost 8 bases and the J gene lost 3 bases, with 19 bases spanning the gap. CDR3 length equals 15 residues. In nucleotides, the CDR3 is TGTGCCAGCGCCTCCAGGGACGCACTTTACTATGGCTACACCTTC. It encodes CASASRDALYYGYTF.

This clonotype appeared once. With a much larger clone just one base away, this may be a read error. Here the CDR3 omits its conserved ending phenylalanine or tryptophan, so a read error is the likely source. V usage is TRBV3-1 and J usage is TRBJ2-3, with D unclear. The CDR3 has 14 residues. Germline values: CDR1 LGHDT, CDR2 YNNKEL (reference sequence). With 4 bases removed from V and 2 bases from J, the gap between germline ends came to 10 bases. The CDR3 spells CASSRLELTDTQYL. CDR3 DNA sequence: TGTGCCAGCAGCCGTCTAGAGCTCACAGATACGCAGTATCTT.

This clonotype was picked up many times. The chain recombines TRBV4-1 with TRBJ1-4; 8 nucleotides match TRBD1. The junction had 14 bases not matched to a gene; V was cut back by 0 bases and J by 14 bases. The CDR3 covers 16 residues. Per germline, CDR1 MGHRA and CDR2 YSYEKL. The CDR3 DNA reads TGCGCCAGCAGCCAAGACCCGAGGACAGGGTACTCCGAGCTGTTTTTT. Translating gives CASSQDPRTGYSELFF.

This clonotype was counted ten times or more. The chain carries TRBV5-1 and TRBJ2-3; D is perhaps TRBD2 (5 bases). V lost 6 bases and J 8 bases, leaving 10 bases between the germline ends. The germline V gene has CDR1 SGHRS and CDR2 YFSETQ. The CDR3 totals 11 residues. CDR3 bases: TGCGCCAGCACCGAACGGGGTACGCAGTATTTT. Translating it yields CASTERGTQYF.

This chain links TRBV18 with TRBJ1-2, with a weak D call TRBD1 (5 bases). The CDR3 length is 14 residues. From germline, CDR1 is KGHSH and CDR2 LQKENI. Trimming took 1 base from V and 4 from J, leaving 10 bases between them. The CDR3 DNA reads as TGTGCCAGCTCACCACGGGACGAAATCTATGGCTACACCTTC. Translation: CASSPRDEIYGYTF.

This clonotype was seen many times. CDR3 sequence reads: CASSSPSGTNTGELFF. CDR3 sequence (DNA): TGCGCCAGCAGCTCTCCTAGCGGGACGAACACCGGGGAGCTGTTTTTT. The V and J genes are TRBV5-1 and TRBJ2-2, with TRBD2 matching over 9 bases. This CDR3 spans 16 amino acids. Germline V CDR1 and CDR2: SGHRS, YFSETQ. With V trimmed by 3 bases and J by 0 bases, 3 bases remained unmatched.

This clonotype was seen ten or more times. This sequence joins TRBV10-3 and TRBJ2-7; D perhaps matches TRBD1 (6 bases). Germline loops: CDR1 ENHRY, CDR2 SYGVKD. V shed 2 bases and J shed 4 bases, with 15 bases lying between them. The CDR3 extends over 15 amino acids. The CDR3 loop reads CAISEPRQGRYEQYF. Written as DNA, the CDR3 is TGTGCCATCAGTGAGCCCCGTCAGGGGCGGTACGAGCAGTACTTC.

Of note for this clonotype: An end of the junction does not agree with germline; a read error may underlie this. The CDR3: CARSFSSAGWNTF. In nucleotides, the CDR3 is TGTGCCAGGAGTTTCAGTTCGGCAGGGTGGAACACCTTC. The chain links TRBV12-3 or TRBV12-4 to TRBJ1-2; D is possibly TRBD1 (5 bases). The CDR3 runs 13 residues.

The genes are TRBV20-1 and TRBJ1-2; 9 nucleotides line up with TRBD1. Germline CDR1 DFQATT, CDR2 SNEGSKA (reference sequence). The CDR3 is made up of 15 amino acids. The V and J ends lost 5 bases and 8 bases, in that order; junction bases with no gene match: 15. DNA of the CDR3: TGCAGTGCTCGGGTCCAGGGACAGGGAAAGGGAGGCTACACCTTC. Its translation: CSARVQGQGKGGYTF.

The gene calls are TRBV19 and TRBJ1-5; 10 bases line up with TRBD1. CDR1 LNHDA and CDR2 SQIVND come from the germline V gene (reference sequence). CDR3 size: 13 residues. The V segment lost 9 bases and the J segment 7 bases; nucleotides outside the gene matches: 6. DNA of the CDR3: TGTGCCAGCGCCGGGACAGGGGTCCAGCCCCAGCATTTT. Translated, it gives CASAGTGVQPQHF.

This clonotype has ten or more counts. The genes are TRBV20-1 and TRBJ1-2, with TRBD1 identical over 8 bases. V trimming: 2 bases; J trimming: 6 bases; junction bases outside the gene matches: 20. Germline CDR1 DFQATT, CDR2 SNEGSKA (reference sequence). This CDR3 has 18 residues. The CDR3 here is CSARRGGGQGTFTDGYTF. In nucleotides, the CDR3 is TGCAGTGCTAGACGGGGGGGTGGACAGGGAACCTTTACCGATGGCTACACCTTC.

At least ten counts were recorded for this clonotype. This chain uses TRBV12-3 or TRBV12-4 with TRBJ2-3; TRBD1 agrees at 10 bases. V lost 4 bases to trimming and J lost 2 bases; unmatched junction nucleotides: 3. This CDR3 has 15 amino acids. This chain's CDR3 is CASSYGTGDTDTQYF. The CDR3 DNA reads TGTGCCAGCAGTTACGGGACAGGGGACACAGATACGCAGTATTTT.

This clonotype was recorded many times. The chain recombines TRBV15 with TRBJ2-7, with 9 bases identical to TRBD1. V shed 8 bases, J shed 3 bases, and the junction held 8 bases outside the gene matches. The CDR3 has 14 amino acids. Germline CDR1 and CDR2: LNHNV and YYDKDF (reference sequence). CDR3 DNA: TGTGCCACCGGAGTCGACAGGGGGGACTACGAGCAGTACTTC. This sequence encodes CATGVDRGDYEQYF.

A few counts support this clonotype. The chain links TRBV19 to TRBJ2-2; D may be TRBD1 or TRBD2 (5 bases each). The germline V and J ends were trimmed by 5 bases and 6 bases, with 10 bases remaining between them. Germline loops: CDR1 LNHDA, CDR2 SQIVND (reference sequence). The CDR3 totals 13 residues. Written as DNA, the CDR3 is TGTGCCAGTAGTCTCCCGGGGCCCGGGGAGCTGTTTTTT. This sequence encodes CASSLPGPGELFF.

This clonotype was recorded at least ten times. The J gene is TRBJ2-1, the V gene TRBV7-2; D possibly corresponds to TRBD1 (6 bases). The length of the CDR3 is 15 residues. V dropped 3 bases and J dropped 2 bases, with 11 bases sitting between them. Germline V gene sequence: CDR1 SGHTA, CDR2 FQGNSA. For the CDR3, the DNA is TGTGCCAGCAGCTTTGGGGGCCCACCCTACAATGAGCAGTTCTTC. It is translated as CASSFGGPPYNEQFF.

The sample holds many counts of this clonotype. The chain combines TRBV10-3 with TRBJ2-7; D is uncertain. V was cut by 2 bases and J by 4 bases, with 12 bases left in between. The CDR3 is made up of 14 amino acids. Germline loops: CDR1 ENHRY, CDR2 SYGVKD. CDR3 region: CAISEPLGSYEQYF. The DNA of the CDR3 is TGTGCCATCAGTGAGCCCCTCGGGTCGTACGAGCAGTACTTC.

In this sample, this clonotype turned up many times. The chain couples TRBV5-6 to TRBJ2-3, with D perhaps TRBD2 (6 bases). Deletions cut 2 bases from V and 2 bases from J, with 18 bases between. The germline CDR1 and CDR2 sequences are SGHDT and YYEEEE. The CDR3 has 17 residues. CDR3 bases: TGTGCCAGCAGCTTTGGGTCTTCGGGACTTATCACAGATACGCAGTATTTT. Translation: CASSFGSSGLITDTQYF.

About this clonotype itself: A much larger clone lies one base from this, so it may be a read error. The chain has TRBV6-1 and TRBJ2-7; D is possibly TRBD1 or TRBD2 (5 bases each). Trimming took off 6 bases at V and 2 bases at J, with 17 bases between the two ends. CDR1 and CDR2 from the germline V gene are MNHNS and SASEGT. The CDR3 length is 15 residues. Written as DNA, the CDR3 is TGTGCCAGCAGCCTATCGGGACGGGGCCCCTACGAGCAGTACTTC. It is translated as CASSLSGRGPYEQYF.

In the case of this clonotype: This may arise from a read error, as a much more abundant clone is one base away. CDR3 in amino acids: CASREGQGPYNEQLF. The CDR3 bases are TGCGCCAGCAGGGAGGGCCAGGGACCATACAATGAGCAGCTCTTC. The chain joins TRBV5-1 to TRBJ2-1, with a weak D call TRBD2 (6 bases). There are 15 residues in the CDR3. Germline CDR1 reads SGHRS; CDR2 reads YFSETQ.

The rearrangement links TRBV3-1 to TRBJ2-3, with D uncertain. The ends were cut back, 7 bases at V and 2 bases at J, with 10 bases in the middle. This CDR3 has 13 amino acids. Germline CDR1 is LGHDT and CDR2 is YNNKEL (reference sequence). CDR3 region: CASTHRYTDTQYF. CDR3 in DNA: TGTGCCAGCACTCACAGATACACAGATACGCAGTATTTT.

This clonotype was observed at least ten times. The CDR3, as DNA: TGTGCCAGCAGTATCAGGGGATTTGACACCGGGGAGCTGTTTTTT. It encodes CASSIRGFDTGELFF. This chain connects TRBV6-1 to TRBJ2-2; TRBD1 might be the D (6 bases). In germline, CDR1 is MNHNS, CDR2 SASEGT. V shed 5 bases and J shed 3 bases, with 13 bases lying between them. The CDR3 totals 15 residues.

The gene calls are TRBV5-4 and TRBJ2-2; 12 bases agree with TRBD2. This CDR3 region has 17 residues. Unmatched junction bases numbered 5, after V lost 5 bases and J lost 0 bases. CDR1 and CDR2 from the germline V gene are SGHNT and YYREEE (reference sequence). CDR3 loop: CASRKTSGGANTGELFF. The CDR3 nucleotides read TGTGCCAGCAGGAAGACTAGCGGGGGAGCGAACACCGGGGAGCTGTTTTTT.

V and J are TRBV12-3 or TRBV12-4 and TRBJ1-4; D is ambiguous. The CDR3 totals 12 residues. Trimming took 8 bases from V and 8 from J, leaving 12 bases between them. The CDR3 sequence is CASYGPEEKLFF. The DNA of the CDR3 is TGTGCCAGCTACGGCCCCGAGGAAAAACTGTTTTTT.

In its sample, this clonotype was seen a few times. The chain employs TRBV12-3 or TRBV12-4 and TRBJ2-2; D ambiguous. The CDR3 has 16 residues. V lost 7 bases to trimming and J lost 7 bases, with 22 bases between them. CDR3 sequence (DNA): TGTGCCAGCAACTCCCTATCCCTTGGCATTGGCGGGGAGCTGTTTTTT. This codes for CASNSLSLGIGGELFF.